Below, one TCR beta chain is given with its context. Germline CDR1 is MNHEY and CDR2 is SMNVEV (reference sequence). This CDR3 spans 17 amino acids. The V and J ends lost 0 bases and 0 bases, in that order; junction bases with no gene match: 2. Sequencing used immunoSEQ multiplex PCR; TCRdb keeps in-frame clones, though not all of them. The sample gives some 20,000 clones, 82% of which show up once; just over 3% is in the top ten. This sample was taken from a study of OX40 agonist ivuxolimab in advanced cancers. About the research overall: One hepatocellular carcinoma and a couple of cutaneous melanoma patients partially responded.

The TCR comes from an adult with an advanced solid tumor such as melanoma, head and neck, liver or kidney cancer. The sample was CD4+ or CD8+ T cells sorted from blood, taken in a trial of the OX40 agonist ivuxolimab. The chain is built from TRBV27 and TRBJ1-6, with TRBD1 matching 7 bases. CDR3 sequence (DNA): TGTGCCAGCAGTTTATCGAGGGACAGCTCCTATAATTCACCCCTCCACTTT. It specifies CASSLSRDSSYNSPLHF.